This T cell receptor (beta chain) was recovered during a study of radiation and T cells in renal cell carcinoma. In the case of this clone: Its cognate antigen is unknown.

Findings and limits, study-wide: Without pretreatment biopsies, baseline tumor clonotype presence was undetermined.

Germline assignment: CDR1 LNHDA and CDR2 SQIVND (reference sequence). V shed 4 bases, J shed 4 bases, and the junction held 9 bases outside the gene matches. The CDR3 covers 15 residues. Time point indicated: blood 4 weeks post-SBRT, at nephrectomy. Treatment described: 15 Gy SBRT to primary tumor, nephrectomy 4 weeks later. Nephrectomy followed 15 Gy stereotactic body radiation by 4 weeks. Radiation-treated patients gave blood at baseline, week 2 and week 4. Clear cell pathology was present in this patient's renal cell carcinoma. Measured with immunoSEQ multiplex PCR; TCRdb has only the in-frame clones, and not every one. The sample shows around 170,000 clones, about 88% of them seen only once.

The material sequenced was blood, taken from a patient whose treatment included radiotherapy and nephrectomy. The V call is TRBV19, the J call TRBJ1-2, with 7 bases matching TRBD1. This TCR came from a woman in her forties or fifties with renal cell carcinoma. CDR3 sequence (DNA): TGTGCCAGTAGTACCTTGGACAGGTTCCTCTATGGCTACACCTTC. Its protein is CASSTLDRFLYGYTF.